The 25 T cell receptor beta chains below come from one sample, sequenced in a study of T cell responses to AZD1222 COVID-19 vaccine. Measured with immunoSEQ multiplex PCR; TCRdb has only the in-frame clones, and not every one. The repertoire holds 150,000 or so clones, with about 87% as singletons. Source: peripheral blood, taken on day 0 of AZD1222 vaccination. The receptors originated from an adult in good health.

CDR3 sequence reads: CASSLADGGVYGYTF. DNA of the CDR3: TGTGCCAGCAGCTTGGCCGACGGGGGCGTCTATGGCTACACCTTC. The rearrangement uses TRBV11-2 and TRBJ1-2, with TRBD1 as a possible D gene (6 bases). The V gene's germline CDR1 is SGHAT and CDR2 FQNNGV. The CDR3 has 15 residues. Trimming took 3 bases from V and 4 from J, leaving 15 bases between them.

The rearrangement links TRBV5-1 to TRBJ2-4, with TRBD1 as a possible D gene (6 bases). V gave up 1 base and J gave up 9 bases, with 14 bases separating them. The CDR3 runs to 14 residues. In germline, CDR1 is SGHRS, CDR2 YFSETQ. CDR3 region: CASSLRGGSGIQYF. The DNA for the CDR3 is TGCGCCAGCAGCTTGCGAGGGGGATCGGGCATTCAGTACTTC.

The CDR3 DNA reads TGTGCCAGCAGTTCTATGAGCCCATCCTACGAGCAGTACTTC. Encoded protein: CASSSMSPSYEQYF. V gene TRBV6-5 combines with J gene TRBJ2-7; no firm D call. V was clipped by 4 bases and J by 1 base, with 11 bases between them. There are 14 residues in the CDR3. Germline assignment: CDR1 MNHEY and CDR2 SVGAGI.

The chain employs TRBV2 and TRBJ1-5; the D gene is possibly TRBD1 (5 bases). V lost 6 bases and J 3 bases, leaving 15 bases between the germline ends. CDR1 is SNHLY and CDR2 is FYNNEI in the germline V gene. CDR3 length: 15 amino acids. Here the CDR3 DNA reads TGTGCCAGCAGGACGCCGGGGGGGGTCAATCAGCCCCAGCATTTT. This translates into CASRTPGGVNQPQHF.

This clone was recorded a few times. V and J are TRBV3-1 (or the pseudogene TRBV3-2) and TRBJ1-1; D unresolved. The CDR3 length is 16 residues. V was shortened by 0 bases and J by 0 bases, with 11 bases between the two germline ends. The germline CDR1 and CDR2 sequences are LGHDT and YNNKEL (reference sequence). As DNA, the CDR3 is TGTGCCAGCAGCCAAGATAGAAAACAGATGAACACTGAAGCTTTCTTT. Translation: CASSQDRKQMNTEAFF.

This chain uses TRBV9 with TRBJ2-1; D is tentatively TRBD1 or TRBD2 (5 bases each). CDR1 is SGDLS and CDR2 is YYNGEE in the germline V gene. This CDR3 contains 16 residues. Trimming cost V 0 bases and J 5 bases, with 15 bases left between them. CDR3 region: CASSVGGLTANNEQFF. Written as DNA, the CDR3 is TGTGCCAGCAGCGTAGGGGGGTTGACGGCGAACAATGAGCAGTTCTTC.

The chain has TRBV5-1 and TRBJ1-1, with 10 bases that match TRBD1. V dropped 4 bases and J dropped 5; count of bases not matched to a gene: 14. The CDR3 has 17 residues. Germline loops: CDR1 SGHRS, CDR2 YFSETQ. The CDR3 protein is CASSGGQGLNKGTEAFF. For the CDR3, the DNA is TGCGCCAGCAGCGGGGGACAGGGGTTAAATAAGGGGACTGAAGCTTTCTTT. The variable domain in full, completed from reference TRBV5-1 and TRBJ1-1, reads KAGVTQTPRYLIKTRGQQVTLSCSPISGHRSVSWYQQTPGQGLQFLFEYFSETQRNKGNFPGRFSGRQFSNSRSEMNVSTLELGDSALYLCASSGGQGLNKGTEAFFGQGTRLTVV.

J is TRBJ2-2 and V is TRBV7-3, with D possibly TRBD1 on 5 matching bases. The CDR3 is 14 amino acids. V was shortened by 5 bases and J by 0 bases, with 7 bases between the two germline ends. Germline CDR1 reads SGHTA; CDR2 reads FQGTGA. The CDR3 is CASSPQANTGELFF. CDR3 nucleotide sequence: TGTGCCAGCAGCCCACAGGCGAACACCGGGGAGCTGTTTTTT.

Only a few counts were recorded for this clone. V gene TRBV6-5 combines with J gene TRBJ1-2; no firm D call. V lost 8 bases, J lost 8 bases, and 9 bases lay in between. CDR1 is MNHEY and CDR2 is SVGAGI in the germline V gene. There are 10 residues in the CDR3. In nucleotides, the CDR3 is TGTGCCAGCGGCCCGAGAGGCTACACCTTC. Amino acids: CASGPRGYTF.

The CDR3 nucleotides are TGTGCCAGCAGCCCAGGGACAGGGGTTATCACAGATACGCAGTATTTT. Encoded protein: CASSPGTGVITDTQYF. V gene TRBV11-2 combines with J gene TRBJ2-3; 10 positions match TRBD1. The CDR3 is made up of 16 amino acids. V lost 5 bases and J lost 2; bases outside the gene matches: 7. CDR1 SGHAT and CDR2 FQNNGV come from the germline V gene.

The rearrangement uses TRBV7-3 and TRBJ2-2, with TRBD2 identical over 11 bases. Germline values: CDR1 SGHTA, CDR2 FQGTGA. The CDR3 spans 17 residues. With 5 bases clipped from V and 8 bases from J, the junction kept 13 bases outside the gene matches. CDR3 sequence (DNA): TGTGCCAGCAGCCCCCATAGCGGGGGGGTTGTTGCTGGGGAGCTGTTTTTT. Encoded protein: CASSPHSGGVVAGELFF.

The chain carries TRBV4-1 and TRBJ2-7; 15 positions match TRBD2. Unmatched junction bases numbered 15, after V lost 0 bases and J lost 3 bases. The CDR3 runs to 21 residues. CDR1 and CDR2 (germline): MGHRA, YSYEKL. The CDR3 loop is CASSQDKPLPGTSGGNYEQYF. The DNA for the CDR3 is TGCGCCAGCAGCCAAGACAAGCCCCTGCCCGGGACTAGCGGGGGGAACTACGAGCAGTACTTC.

The chain is built from TRBV5-1 and TRBJ2-5; TRBD2 aligns across 13 bases. V lost 4 bases and J lost 7; bases outside the gene matches: 10. The CDR3 contains 16 residues. Germline V gene lookup returns CDR1 SGHRS and CDR2 YFSETQ. CDR3 amino acids: CASSPEPGLAGSTQYF. CDR3 nucleotide sequence: TGCGCCAGCAGCCCTGAACCGGGACTAGCGGGGTCGACCCAGTACTTC.

The CDR3 protein is CASSLSQSSGNTIYF. CDR3 bases: TGTGCCAGCAGCTTGTCTCAGTCCTCTGGAAACACCATATATTTT. The chain couples TRBV5-8 to TRBJ1-3; no reliable D call. V was shortened by 1 base and J by 0 bases, with 8 bases between the two germline ends. Per the germline V gene, CDR1 is SGHTS and CDR2 is YDEGEE. The CDR3 is 15 residues long.

The J gene is TRBJ2-4, the V gene TRBV7-8; D is uncertain. V lost 1 base and J lost 3, with 13 bases in between. The CDR3 sequence is 16 residues long. From germline, CDR1 is SGHVS and CDR2 FQNEAQ. CDR3 nucleotides: TGTGCCAGCAGCTTAGAGATTCAGGTGGTCAAAAACATTCAGTACTTC. Its protein product is CASSLEIQVVKNIQYF.

The chain combines TRBV18 with TRBJ1-5, with a tentative D call TRBD1 (6 bases). The germline V gene has CDR1 KGHSH and CDR2 LQKENI. The CDR3 loop spans 19 amino acids. The V end was cut by 2 bases, the J end by 0 bases, with 20 bases between. The CDR3 reads CASSPNGVQGDYSNQPQHF. The CDR3 nucleotides are TGTGCCAGCTCACCAAATGGGGTACAGGGCGACTATAGCAATCAGCCCCAGCATTTT.

The gene calls are TRBV5-5 and TRBJ2-7, with TRBD2 matching 8 bases. Germline V gene sequence: CDR1 SGHKS, CDR2 YYEKEE (reference sequence). The CDR3 is 14 residues long. V was clipped by 4 bases and J by 4 bases; unmatched bases: 7. CDR3 DNA: TGTGCCAGCAGCCGCGGGACTAGGGGGTACGAGCAGTACTTC. Translated, it gives CASSRGTRGYEQYF.

The chain uses TRBV12-3 or TRBV12-4 and TRBJ1-1; TRBD1 matches 7 bases. The J segment lost 9 bases and the V segment lost 7 bases, leaving 8 bases of the junction unmatched. The CDR3 extends over 12 amino acids. CDR3 region: CASIPGGAQAFF. The CDR3 DNA is TGTGCCAGCATTCCAGGGGGAGCTCAAGCTTTCTTT.

This chain uses TRBV7-2 with TRBJ2-3; D possibly corresponds to TRBD2 (7 bases). The CDR3 is 16 residues long. Germline values: CDR1 SGHTA, CDR2 FQGNSA. The V end was cut by 5 bases, the J end by 4 bases, with 19 bases between. The chain's CDR3 is CASSPRTRSGADTQYF. As DNA, the CDR3 is TGTGCCAGCAGCCCCCGGACTAGATCAGGGGCAGATACGCAGTATTTT.

About this clone itself: The same CDR3 is also encoded by other DNA sequences in this sample. CDR3 sequence reads: CASSLEGGNTIYF. The CDR3, as DNA: TGTGCCAGCAGCCTAGAGGGAGGAAACACCATATATTTT. The J gene is TRBJ1-3, the V gene TRBV7-2; D remains unclear. V shed 5 bases and J shed 4 bases, with 9 bases lying between them. The CDR3 length is 13 residues. Per the germline V gene, CDR1 is SGHTA and CDR2 is FQGNSA.

The chain has TRBV29-1 and TRBJ2-7; 10 nucleotides match TRBD1. V was clipped by 3 bases and J by 2 bases; unmatched bases: 7. Per germline, CDR1 SQVTM and CDR2 ANQGSEA. The CDR3 sequence is 15 residues long. This chain's CDR3 is CSVDFRDRGTYEQYF. The CDR3 DNA follows: TGCAGCGTTGATTTCAGGGACAGGGGAACCTACGAGCAGTACTTC.

The rearrangement joins TRBV19 to TRBJ1-5; weak D call: TRBD1 (5 bases). The V gene's germline CDR1 is LNHDA and CDR2 SQIVND (reference sequence). The CDR3 sequence is 16 residues long. Trimming removed 5 bases at V and 7 bases at J, with 21 bases between. CDR3 in DNA: TGTGCCAGTAGTCCCTCCGTAGGGCAGGGCGGGCAGCCCCAGCATTTT. Translation: CASSPSVGQGGQPQHF.

V gene TRBV4-2 combines with J gene TRBJ2-3; TRBD2 aligns across 11 bases. V shed 6 bases, J shed 7 bases, and the junction held 9 bases outside the gene matches. There are 15 residues in the CDR3. CDR1 is LGHNA, CDR2 YNFKEQ, per germline. The DNA for the CDR3 is TGTGCCAGCAGAACAACTAGCGGGGGTTCAAATACGCAGTATTTT. Encoded protein: CASRTTSGGSNTQYF.

This clone appeared a single time. The chain is built from TRBV7-3 and TRBJ1-1, with a weak D call TRBD1 (5 bases). The germline V gene encodes CDR1 SGHTA and CDR2 FQGTGA. This CDR3 spans 16 amino acids. The V gene lost 0 bases and the J gene lost 6 bases, with 17 bases spanning the gap. CDR3 residues: CASSLTAGGAVAEAFF. CDR3 nucleotide sequence: TGTGCCAGCAGCTTAACGGCTGGAGGGGCAGTGGCTGAAGCTTTCTTT. The whole variable domain, remainder taken from reference TRBV7-3 and TRBJ1-1, is GAGVSQTPSNKVTEKGKYVELRCDPISGHTALYWYRQSLGQGPEFLIYFQGTGAADDSGLPNDRFFAVRPEGSVSTLKIQRTERGDSAVYLCASSLTAGGAVAEAFFGQGTRLTVV.

V usage is TRBV6-5 and J usage is TRBJ2-3; 8 positions agree with TRBD1. The CDR3 length is 16 residues. Germline CDR1 is MNHEY and CDR2 is SVGAGI. Trimming took 2 bases from V and 6 from J; bases not matched to a gene: 10. CDR3 in DNA: TGTGCCAGCAGTTACCTCCGGGACAGGCCCGGGGATACGCAGTATTTT. It codes for CASSYLRDRPGDTQYF.